The subject of this entry is one TCR beta chain. The sample belongs to a study of blood T cell repertoires in COVID-19. The ends lost 8 bases at V and 9 bases at J; junction bases unmatched: 8. Germline CDR1 MNHEY, CDR2 SMNVEV (reference sequence). The CDR3 is made up of 13 amino acids. Generated by immunoSEQ multiplex PCR, the TCRdb table keeps only in-frame clones and is missing some. There are 30,000 to 40,000 clones in the sample; 65% to 90% occur only once, and more than 5.5% lies in the top ten. Sequenced material: peripheral blood. The chain carries TRBV27 and TRBJ2-1; 9 bases agree with TRBD1. The receptor comes from a woman older than 75 with active or convalescent COVID-19. This CDR3 is CASGQGIHPEQFF. CDR3 sequence (DNA): TGTGCCAGCGGACAGGGGATTCATCCTGAGCAGTTCTTC.